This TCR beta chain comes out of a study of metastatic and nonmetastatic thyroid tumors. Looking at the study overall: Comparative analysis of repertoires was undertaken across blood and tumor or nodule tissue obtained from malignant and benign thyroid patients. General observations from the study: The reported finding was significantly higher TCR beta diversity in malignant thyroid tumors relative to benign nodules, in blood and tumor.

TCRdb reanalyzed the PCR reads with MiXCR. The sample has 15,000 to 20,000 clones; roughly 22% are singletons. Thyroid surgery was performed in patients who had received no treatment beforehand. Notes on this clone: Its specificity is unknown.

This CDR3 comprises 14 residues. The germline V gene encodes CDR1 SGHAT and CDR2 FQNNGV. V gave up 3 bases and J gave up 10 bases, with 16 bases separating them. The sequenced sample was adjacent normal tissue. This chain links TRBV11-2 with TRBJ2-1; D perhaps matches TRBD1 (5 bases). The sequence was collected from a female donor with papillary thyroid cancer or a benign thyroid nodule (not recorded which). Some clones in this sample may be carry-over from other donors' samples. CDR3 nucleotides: TGTGCCAGCAGCTTGATAATAGGGGCTTGGGAGCAGTTCTTC. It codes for CASSLIIGAWEQFF.